This entry lists 6 T cell receptor beta chains sequenced from one sample in a study of PD-1 blockade in classical Hodgkin lymphoma. Some clones are missing from TCRdb's copy, which holds only in-frame ones; the method was immunoSEQ multiplex PCR. This table has 64,000 or so clones, about 90% appearing once. Documented time point: cycle 4 day 1 (C4D1), after five to seven weeks of nivolumab. Each of the patients experienced relapse following autologous stem cell transplantation, and their brentuximab vedotin exposure differed. Sequencing was performed on peripheral blood mononuclear cells (PBMCs), taken before the fourth cycle of nivolumab. The receptors derive from a human donor with classical Hodgkin lymphoma.

The chain has TRBV4-1 and TRBJ1-5; no definite D call. The CDR3 has 14 amino acids. V was cut by 0 bases and J by 1 base, with 4 bases left in between. Looked up from germline, CDR1 is MGHRA and CDR2 is YSYEKL. DNA of the CDR3: TGCGCCAGCAGCCAAGATGGGAGCAATCAGCCCCAGCATTTT. This sequence encodes CASSQDGSNQPQHF.

This clone occurred once. The chain couples TRBV13 to TRBJ2-3; 7 bases are a match to TRBD2. CDR1 is PRHDT, CDR2 FYEKMQ, per germline (reference sequence). V was pared by 3 bases and J by 2 bases, with 8 bases of the junction left unmatched. The CDR3 contains 16 residues. The CDR3 here is CASSLHVGGTTDTQYF. The CDR3 nucleotides are TGTGCCAGCAGCTTGCACGTGGGGGGGACCACAGATACGCAGTATTTT.

The chain employs TRBV14 and TRBJ2-1, with a possible D match to TRBD2 (5 bases). CDR3 length: 13 residues. Looked up from germline, CDR1 is SGHDN and CDR2 is FVKESK. Trimming stripped 0 bases from V and 12 bases from J, with 12 bases between. The CDR3 reads CASSQDLRTWQFF. CDR3 sequence (DNA): TGTGCCAGCAGCCAAGATCTTCGGACTTGGCAGTTCTTC.

The CDR3 DNA follows: TGTGCCAGCAGCTTAGATAGTGCAGGGAGCACAGATACGCAGTATTTT. Protein sequence: CASSLDSAGSTDTQYF. The chain recombines TRBV11-2 with TRBJ2-3; tentative D call: TRBD1 (5 bases). Germline V lookup: CDR1 SGHAT, CDR2 FQNNGV. CDR3 size: 16 residues. V dropped 0 bases and J dropped 0 bases, with 10 bases sitting between them.

The chain joins TRBV15 to TRBJ2-1; possibly TRBD1 for D (6 bases). The CDR3 extends over 16 amino acids. Germline V gene lookup returns CDR1 LNHNV and CDR2 YYDKDF (reference sequence). Trimming took off 3 bases at V and 5 bases at J, with 17 bases between the two ends. CDR3 sequence: CATSSLRTAWDNEQFF. The CDR3 coding sequence is TGTGCCACCAGCAGCCTTCGGACAGCCTGGGACAATGAGCAGTTCTTC.

The chain links TRBV27 to TRBJ1-5; D not certain. This CDR3 contains 15 residues. CDR1 and CDR2 from the germline V gene are MNHEY and SMNVEV (reference sequence). V was shortened by 0 bases and J by 7 bases, with 13 bases between the two germline ends. The CDR3 here is CASSLSPGKGQPQHF. For the CDR3, the DNA is TGTGCCAGCAGTTTATCGCCGGGGAAAGGGCAGCCCCAGCATTTT.